Presented here are 24 T cell receptor beta chains from one specimen sequenced in a study of cytomegalovirus exposure and HLA in healthy donors. Sequencing used immunoSEQ multiplex PCR; TCRdb keeps in-frame clones, though not all of them. The sample lists around 300,000 clones, approximately 88% occurring once. What was sequenced was PBMCs. The source is a man aged 25 to 40 in good health and CMV-seronegative.

The CDR3 loop reads CSVRVDYGYTF. The CDR3, as DNA: TGCAGTGTCAGGGTTGACTATGGCTACACCTTC. V usage is TRBV20-1 and J usage is TRBJ1-2; D is possibly TRBD1 (5 bases). The germline V and J ends were trimmed by 7 bases and 3 bases, with 9 bases remaining between them. In germline, CDR1 is DFQATT, CDR2 SNEGSKA (reference sequence). There are 11 residues in the CDR3.

The chain uses TRBV7-9 and TRBJ2-7; D not certain. The CDR3 runs 12 residues. Trimming removed 2 bases at V and 3 bases at J, with 5 bases between. Germline CDR1 and CDR2: SEHNR and FQNEAQ (reference sequence). The CDR3 sequence: CASSLSYYEQYF. The CDR3 nucleotides are TGTGCCAGCAGCTTATCGTACTACGAGCAGTACTTC.

The rearrangement uses TRBV7-5 and TRBJ2-7; the table's D call, TRBD1, was not checked against the DNA. TRBV7-5 is marked as a pseudogene. The CDR3 loop spans 14 amino acids. DNA of the CDR3: TGTGTCAGAAGCTCCAAGGACAGGGTCTACGAGCAGTACTTC. Protein product: CVRSSKDRVYEQYF.

The rearrangement joins TRBV21-1 to TRBJ1-1; the table's D call of TRBD1 was not tested on the DNA. TRBV21-1 is flagged as a pseudogene. The CDR3 extends over 14 amino acids. CDR3 loop: CASIPPHRGTEAFF. In DNA, the CDR3 is TGTGCCAGCATCCCCCCTCACAGGGGGACTGAAGCTTTCTTT.

This clone was recorded once. The chain is built from TRBV13 and TRBJ2-3; 9 bases line up with TRBD2. J was trimmed by 3 bases and V by 8 bases; bases with no gene match: 6. This CDR3 is 14 amino acids long. CDR1 PRHDT and CDR2 FYEKMQ come from the germline V gene (reference sequence). DNA of the CDR3: TGTGCCAGCCGGCTGGCGGGGGGGACAGATACGCAGTATTTT. Protein product: CASRLAGGTDTQYF.

This sequence joins TRBV6-5 and TRBJ1-3; 8 nucleotides match TRBD1. This CDR3 is built from 16 residues. V lost 2 bases and J lost 0; bases outside the gene matches: 3. The germline V gene encodes CDR1 MNHEY and CDR2 SVGAGI. The chain's CDR3 is CASSYAGGVSGNTIYF. The CDR3 nucleotides are TGTGCCAGCAGTTACGCAGGGGGCGTCTCTGGAAACACCATATATTTT.

The chain is built from TRBV10-3 and TRBJ2-3; TRBD1 matches 7 bases. The CDR3 sequence is 14 residues long. Trimming removed 6 bases from V and 3 bases from J; junction bases left unmatched: 6. From germline, CDR1 is ENHRY and CDR2 SYGVKD. The CDR3 nucleotides read TGTGCCATCAGAAGAACAGGGGAGACAGATACGCAGTATTTT. Translating gives CAIRRTGETDTQYF.

The chain has TRBV19 and TRBJ2-7; 7 positions agree with TRBD1. This CDR3 contains 14 residues. Germline CDR1 reads LNHDA; CDR2 reads SQIVND (reference sequence). The V and J ends lost 5 bases and 1 base, in that order; junction bases with no gene match: 5. CDR3 DNA: TGTGCCAGTAGTCCGGACAGGTTGTCCTACGAGCAGTACTTC. Amino acids: CASSPDRLSYEQYF.

This sequence joins TRBV11-2 and TRBJ2-7; TRBD1 is a possible D gene (5 bases). Trimming pared 4 bases from V and 6 bases from J, leaving 7 bases between. The CDR3 extends over 11 amino acids. Germline-derived CDR1 and CDR2 are SGHAT and FQNNGV. DNA of the CDR3: TGTGCCAGCAGCTCAGGGCCCGAGCAGTACTTC. This encodes CASSSGPEQYF.

The CDR3 loop is CATRQGVVDYGYTF. The CDR3 DNA sequence: TGCGCCACCCGACAGGGGGTAGTTGACTATGGCTACACCTTC. This chain links TRBV10-2 with TRBJ1-2; 9 bases align to TRBD1. CDR3 size: 14 residues. Germline trimming cut 10 bases from V and 3 bases from J; bases unmatched to any gene: 9. Germline lookup yields CDR1 WSHSY and CDR2 SAAADI.

This clone showed up just once. The CDR3, as DNA: TGTGCCAGCAGCTCCAATGGGATGGCAGGGAGCAATCAGCCCCAGCATTTT. This gives the protein CASSSNGMAGSNQPQHF. J is TRBJ1-5 and V is TRBV5-6, with D maybe TRBD1 (5 bases). CDR1 SGHDT and CDR2 YYEEEE come from the germline V gene. V was pared by 3 bases and J by 1 base, with 17 bases between. The CDR3 covers 17 residues.

The chain recombines TRBV18 with TRBJ1-1; 8 bases line up with TRBD1. The V segment lost 3 bases and the J segment 2 bases; nucleotides outside the gene matches: 5. The CDR3 length is 15 residues. Germline V CDR1 and CDR2: KGHSH, LQKENI. This CDR3 is CASSPKAGGNTEAFF. The CDR3, as DNA: TGTGCCAGCTCACCCAAAGCAGGGGGCAACACTGAAGCTTTCTTT.

This clone was seen once. The chain uses TRBV15 and TRBJ1-1; D gene uncertain. With 0 bases removed from V and 2 bases from J, the gap between germline ends came to 10 bases. The CDR3 contains 15 residues. The germline CDR1 and CDR2 sequences are LNHNV and YYDKDF (reference sequence). The CDR3 DNA follows: TGTGCCACCAGCAGAGAAGAAAACATAAACACTGAAGCTTTCTTT. Its translation is CATSREENINTEAFF.

The genes are TRBV11-2 and TRBJ2-7; 12 bases agree with TRBD2. The V segment lost 2 bases and the J segment 6 bases; nucleotides outside the gene matches: 2. This CDR3 has 14 residues. CDR1 SGHAT and CDR2 FQNNGV come from the germline V gene. CDR3 loop: CASSLRLAGAEQYF. The CDR3 DNA reads TGTGCCAGCAGCTTACGACTAGCGGGGGCCGAGCAGTACTTC.

The V gene is TRBV4-1, the J gene TRBJ2-7; D perhaps matches TRBD2 (6 bases). CDR3 size: 16 residues. Germline V lookup: CDR1 MGHRA, CDR2 YSYEKL. The V gene lost 1 base and the J gene lost 0 bases, with 13 bases spanning the gap. CDR3 region: CASSQVAGPSSYEQYF. The CDR3 coding sequence is TGCGCCAGCAGCCAAGTTGCGGGGCCCTCCTCCTACGAGCAGTACTTC.

V usage is TRBV4-1 and J usage is TRBJ1-2; no reliable D call. This CDR3 region has 13 residues. CDR1 MGHRA and CDR2 YSYEKL come from the germline V gene. Trimming cost V 4 bases and J 2 bases, with 8 bases left between them. CDR3 nucleotide sequence: TGCGCCAGCAGCCTCAACAGCAACTATGGCTACACCTTC. Translation: CASSLNSNYGYTF.

The rearrangement links TRBV6-1 to TRBJ2-5; 7 positions agree with TRBD2. The CDR3 has 13 residues. CDR1 and CDR2 (germline): MNHNS, SASEGT. The V and J ends lost 4 bases and 4 bases, in that order; junction bases with no gene match: 3. The CDR3 DNA follows: TGTGCCAGCAGTGGGCCGGGGGGAGAGACCCAGTACTTC. Translation: CASSGPGGETQYF.

This chain joins TRBV4-1 and TRBJ2-1; no clear D gene. CDR1 is MGHRA and CDR2 is YSYEKL in the germline V gene. V was shortened by 3 bases and J by 0 bases, with 3 bases between the two germline ends. This CDR3 is 13 amino acids long. CDR3 region: CASSHSSYNEQFF. CDR3 nucleotides: TGCGCCAGCAGCCATAGCTCCTACAATGAGCAGTTCTTC.

The chain uses TRBV13 and TRBJ2-7; TRBD1 matches 10 bases. Germline trimming cut 6 bases from V and 4 bases from J; bases unmatched to any gene: 6. The CDR3 extends over 14 amino acids. Germline loops: CDR1 PRHDT, CDR2 FYEKMQ (reference sequence). CDR3 amino acids: CASRWTGGGYEQYF. Here the CDR3 DNA reads TGTGCCAGCAGGTGGACAGGGGGAGGGTACGAGCAGTACTTC. Variable domain in full (rest from reference TRBV13 and TRBJ2-7): AAGVIQSPRHLIKEKRETATLKCYPIPRHDTVYWYQQGPGQDPQFLISFYEKMQSDKGSIPDRFSAQQFSDYHSELNMSSLELGDSALYFCASRWTGGGYEQYFGPGTRLTVT.

This sequence joins TRBV5-1 and TRBJ2-7, with TRBD1 identical over 9 bases. V lost 4 bases and J lost 5; bases outside the gene matches: 7. Looked up from germline, CDR1 is SGHRS and CDR2 is YFSETQ. The CDR3 sequence is 14 residues long. The CDR3 region has the DNA TGCGCCAGCAGCCCCGACAGGGGGGCCCACGAGCAGTACTTC. Translated, it gives CASSPDRGAHEQYF.

V gene TRBV19 combines with J gene TRBJ2-7; D is perhaps TRBD1 (5 bases). CDR3 size: 13 residues. Germline V gene sequence: CDR1 LNHDA, CDR2 SQIVND (reference sequence). Trimming shortened V by 6 bases and J by 5 bases, and 14 bases separated the two germline ends. CDR3 region: CASSSVGHDEQYF. CDR3 in DNA: TGTGCCAGTAGCTCCGTGGGGCACGACGAGCAGTACTTC.

The rearrangement uses TRBV7-9 and TRBJ1-2; D perhaps matches TRBD1 (6 bases). Trimming cost V 2 bases and J 2 bases, with 15 bases left between them. Germline values: CDR1 SEHNR, CDR2 FQNEAQ (reference sequence). This CDR3 has 16 amino acids. CDR3 in DNA: TGTGCCAGCAGCTTACCGTCCCAGGACAGCAACTATGGCTACACCTTC. It specifies CASSLPSQDSNYGYTF.

The chain recombines TRBV10-3 with TRBJ2-7; 8 bases line up with TRBD1. J gave up 0 bases and V 10 bases, and 11 bases lay outside the gene matches. This CDR3 spans 15 amino acids. The germline V gene has CDR1 ENHRY and CDR2 SYGVKD. This CDR3 reads CATGLGQENSYEQYF. CDR3 DNA: TGTGCCACGGGCTTGGGACAGGAGAACTCCTACGAGCAGTACTTC.

This clone has at least ten counts. DNA for the CDR3: TGTGCCAGCAGCCCTGGGCGCGAACGGGGATATGGCTACACCTTC. Translating it yields CASSPGRERGYGYTF. The chain couples TRBV7-2 to TRBJ1-2, with D unclear. CDR1 is SGHTA, CDR2 FQGNSA, per germline. This CDR3 spans 15 amino acids. V shed 5 bases and J shed 5 bases, with 18 bases lying between them.